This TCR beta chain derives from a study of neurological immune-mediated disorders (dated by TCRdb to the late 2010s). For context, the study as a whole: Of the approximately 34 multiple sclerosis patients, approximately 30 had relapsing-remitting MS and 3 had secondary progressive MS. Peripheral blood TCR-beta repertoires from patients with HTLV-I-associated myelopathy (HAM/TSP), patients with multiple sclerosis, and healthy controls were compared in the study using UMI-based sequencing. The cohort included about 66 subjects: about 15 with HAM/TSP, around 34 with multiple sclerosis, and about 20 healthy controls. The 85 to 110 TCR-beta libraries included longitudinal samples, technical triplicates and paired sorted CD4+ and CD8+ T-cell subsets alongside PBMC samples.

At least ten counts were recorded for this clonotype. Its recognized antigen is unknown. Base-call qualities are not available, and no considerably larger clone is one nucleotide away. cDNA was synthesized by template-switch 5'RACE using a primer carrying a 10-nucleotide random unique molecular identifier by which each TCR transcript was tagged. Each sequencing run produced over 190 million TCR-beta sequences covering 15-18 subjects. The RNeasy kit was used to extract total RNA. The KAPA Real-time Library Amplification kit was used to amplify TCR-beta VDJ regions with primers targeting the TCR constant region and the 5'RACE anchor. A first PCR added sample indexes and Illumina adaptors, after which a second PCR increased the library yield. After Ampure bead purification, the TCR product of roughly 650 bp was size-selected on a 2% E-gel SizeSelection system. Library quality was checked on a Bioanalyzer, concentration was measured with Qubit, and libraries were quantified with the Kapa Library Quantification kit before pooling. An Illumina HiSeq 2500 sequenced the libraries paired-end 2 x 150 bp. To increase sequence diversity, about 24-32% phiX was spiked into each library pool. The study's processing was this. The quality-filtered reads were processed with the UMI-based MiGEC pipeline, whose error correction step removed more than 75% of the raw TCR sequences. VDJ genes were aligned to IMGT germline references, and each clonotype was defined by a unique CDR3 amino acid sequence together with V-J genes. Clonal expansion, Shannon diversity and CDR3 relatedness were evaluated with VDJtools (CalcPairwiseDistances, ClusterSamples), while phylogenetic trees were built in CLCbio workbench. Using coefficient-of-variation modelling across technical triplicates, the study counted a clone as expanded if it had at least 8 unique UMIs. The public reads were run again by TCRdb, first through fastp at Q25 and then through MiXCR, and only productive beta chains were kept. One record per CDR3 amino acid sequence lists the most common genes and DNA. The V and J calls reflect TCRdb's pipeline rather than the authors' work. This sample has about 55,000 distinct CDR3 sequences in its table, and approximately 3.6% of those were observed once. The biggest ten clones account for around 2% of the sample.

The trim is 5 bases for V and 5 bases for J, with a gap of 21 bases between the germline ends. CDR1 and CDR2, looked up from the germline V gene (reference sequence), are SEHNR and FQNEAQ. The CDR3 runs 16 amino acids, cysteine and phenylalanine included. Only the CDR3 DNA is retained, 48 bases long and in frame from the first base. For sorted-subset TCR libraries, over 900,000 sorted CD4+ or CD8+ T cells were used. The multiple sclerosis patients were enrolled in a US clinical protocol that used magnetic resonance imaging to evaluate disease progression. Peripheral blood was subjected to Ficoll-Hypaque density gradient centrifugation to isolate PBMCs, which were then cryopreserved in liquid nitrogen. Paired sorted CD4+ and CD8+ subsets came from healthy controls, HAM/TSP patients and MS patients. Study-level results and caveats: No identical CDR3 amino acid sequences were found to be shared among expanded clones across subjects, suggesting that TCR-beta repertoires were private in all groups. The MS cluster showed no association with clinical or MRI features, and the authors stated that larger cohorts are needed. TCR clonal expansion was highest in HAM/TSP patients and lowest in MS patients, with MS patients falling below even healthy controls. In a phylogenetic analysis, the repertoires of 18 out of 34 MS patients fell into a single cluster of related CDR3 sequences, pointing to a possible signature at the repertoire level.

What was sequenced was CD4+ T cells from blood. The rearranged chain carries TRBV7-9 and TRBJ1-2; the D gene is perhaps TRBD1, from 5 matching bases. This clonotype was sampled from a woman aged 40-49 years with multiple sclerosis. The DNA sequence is TGTGCCAGCAGCCCGCAGGAGGGGACCGGATATTATGGCTACACCTTC. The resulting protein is CASSPQEGTGYYGYTF.